This T cell receptor beta chain came from a study of cytomegalovirus exposure and HLA in healthy donors (dated by TCRdb to about 2017). Study-level background: According to a later analysis, the approximately 120 validation repertoires were produced on the same platform as the approximately 610 repertoires of the first cohort. The study aimed to test whether cataloging public T cell receptors could reveal signatures of past pathogen exposure. In addition to the first cohort of 500 to 850 subjects, a separate validation cohort of 130 or so different subjects was used. The study combined high-throughput TCR immunosequencing, statistical association of individual TCRs with disease status, and machine learning to predict cytomegalovirus infection status. The study at large found these results: A total of fewer than 200 TCR beta chains were listed by the study as associated with cytomegalovirus. A later analysis had no HLA typing for the validation cohort, so co-occurrence there was scored across all 130 or so repertoires. In both the original and validation cohorts, the classifier was reported to diagnose cytomegalovirus status with high specificity and sensitivity. In a later analysis, TCRs clustered in the first cohort were found to also tend to co-occur in the 100 to 150 validation repertoires, with 90% to 95% of cluster scores above 0. A few of the identified cytomegalovirus-associated TCR beta chains were confirmed in vitro to be specific for cytomegalovirus antigens. Across donors, most TCR sequences were observed very rarely, whereas some public TCRs were present in many individuals. The authors suggested that the approach could potentially be extended to other disease states and immunological phenotypes.

The donors were included in the validation cohort of approximately 120 subjects, a group kept apart from the roughly 670-subject first cohort. Library method: the immunoSEQ multiplex PCR assay. For the original study's pipeline: A statistical classification framework was built for diagnosing cytomegalovirus status from the catalog of TCR beta chain sequences. Held by TCRdb, this immuneACCESS table contains in-frame sequences only and omits some clones. Under half of the omission traces to an unresolved V gene where checked; the cause of the rest is unknown. V and J calls and clone size come straight from that table; D and trimming were deduced from the DNA. The sample table contains roughly 150,000 clones; only one count was recorded for 70% to 85% of them. The ten largest clones add up to roughly 27% of the sample. V is shortened by 0 bases, J by 9 bases, and the region joining them spans 12 bases. CDR1 and CDR2 (MNHNS, SASEGT) derive from the germline V gene. Taken from cysteine to phenylalanine, the CDR3 has 14 residues. The DNA shown is the 42-base CDR3, in frame from base 1.

With respect to this clone: What this receptor recognizes is not known. Base-call qualities are not available, and no considerably larger clone is one nucleotide away.

This sequence uses TRBV6-1 and TRBJ2-1; 5 matching bases give a weak D call of TRBD1. This receptor was obtained from a man under 40 in good health and CMV-seropositive. The specimen was PBMCs. This receptor has the CDR3 CASSEAVWGGEQFF. The bases are TGTGCCAGCAGTGAAGCCGTTTGGGGCGGTGAGCAGTTCTTC.